The clone carrying this T cell receptor (beta chain) was recorded only once. CDR3 length: 15 residues. CDR1 is SGHTA, CDR2 FQGNSA, per germline. J lost 10 bases, V lost 3 bases, and 9 bases had no gene match. The assay was immunoSEQ multiplex PCR, and TCRdb's table has in-frame clones only and misses some. The table shows 250,000 to 300,000 clones, with around nine tenths occurring only once. The source of the sample is a study of blood T cell repertoires in COVID-19. The specimen sequenced was peripheral blood. This sequence was found in a man aged 45-65 years with acute or convalescent COVID-19. The genes are TRBV7-2 and TRBJ1-4; 9 bases align to TRBD1. The CDR3 spells CASSFFGTGIGKLFF. In nucleotides, the CDR3 is TGTGCCAGCAGCTTCTTCGGGACAGGGATAGGAAAACTGTTTTTT.